This is a list of T cell receptor beta chains from one sample in a study of blood T cell repertoires in COVID-19. The assay was immunoSEQ multiplex PCR, and TCRdb's table has in-frame clones only and misses some. Here the sample spans under 450,000 clones, more than 70% being singletons. The sequenced sample consisted of PBMCs or T cells enriched from blood (not recorded which). These receptors originate from a man aged 30-40 years who had recovered from COVID-19. Both conserved end residues are part of each CDR3. D genes are given only for firm matches. Some rows mark clone size as missing; the rest say once, few, many or name a class of expanded clone.

TRBJ2-7 | TRBV9 | . | TRBD1 | 14 | CASSPRDRAYEQYF | TGTGCCAGCAGCCCGAGGGACAGGGCCTACGAGCAGTACTTC
TRBJ1-1 | TRBV13 | . | . | 15 | CASSLGGTGPTEAFF | TGTGCCAGCAGCTTAGGGGGTACAGGGCCCACTGAAGCTTTCTTT
TRBJ2-5 | TRBV5-4 | once | . | 15 | CASSQAMEDWETQYF | TGTGCCAGCAGCCAGGCAATGGAGGACTGGGAGACCCAGTACTTC
TRBJ1-2 | TRBV29-1 | . | . | 13 | CSVEAVSNYGYTF | TGCAGCGTTGAAGCAGTGTCTAACTATGGCTACACCTTC
TRBJ1-2 | TRBV30 | once | . | 12 | CAWSVLGGGYTF | TGTGCCTGGAGTGTACTCGGGGGAGGCTACACCTTC
TRBJ1-5 | TRBV6-5 | . | . | 13 | CASSPDIYQPQHF | TGTGCCAGCAGCCCGGACATTTATCAGCCCCAGCATTTT
TRBJ2-2 | TRBV5-1 | . | TRBD2 | 17 | CASSTLRGSGSTGELFF | TGCGCCAGCAGCACCTTGAGGGGTAGCGGGAGCACCGGGGAGCTGTTTTTT
TRBJ1-1 | TRBV10-1 | . | . | 14 | CASSPAGRDSEAFF | TGCGCCAGCAGCCCCGCCGGGAGGGACTCTGAAGCTTTCTTT
TRBJ2-3 | TRBV14 | . | TRBD2 | 17 | CASSQDRRGGRTDTQYF | TGTGCCAGCAGCCAAGATCGGCGGGGGGGCCGTACAGATACGCAGTATTTT
TRBJ2-5 | TRBV6-6 | . | . | 13 | CASTPPGVQTQYF | TGTGCCAGCACCCCTCCGGGGGTACAGACCCAGTACTTC
TRBJ2-4 | TRBV2 | once | TRBD1 | 16 | CANQLGQVPGKNIQYF | TGTGCCAACCAATTAGGACAGGTCCCGGGCAAAAACATTCAGTACTTC
TRBJ1-5 | TRBV20-1 | . | . | 14 | CSASEGAAYQPQHF | TGCAGTGCTAGTGAAGGGGCGGCTTATCAGCCCCAGCATTTT
TRBJ1-2 | TRBV7-9 | few | TRBD1 | 13 | CASLFSGQYGYTF | TGTGCCAGCCTATTCTCGGGACAGTATGGCTACACCTTC
TRBJ1-2 | TRBV15 | . | . | 16 | CATSRDLEKRNYGYTF | TGTGCCACCAGCAGAGATCTCGAGAAGAGAAACTATGGCTACACCTTC
TRBJ2-3 | TRBV27 | . | . | 14 | CASSLLQSTDTQYF | TGTGCCAGCAGTTTACTACAGAGCACAGATACGCAGTATTTT
TRBJ2-3 | TRBV5-5 | . | . | 14 | CASSLSGAADTQYF | TGTGCCAGCAGCTTGTCAGGGGCCGCAGATACGCAGTATTTT
TRBJ2-1 | TRBV5-6 | . | TRBD1 | 15 | CASSPGQGRNNEQFF | TGTGCCAGCAGCCCGGGACAGGGAAGGAACAATGAGCAGTTCTTC
TRBJ2-1 | TRBV3-1/TRBV3-2 | . | TRBD2 | 15 | CASSQVLLAGDEQFF | TGTGCCAGCAGCCAAGTATTACTAGCGGGGGATGAGCAGTTCTTC
TRBJ2-7 | TRBV5-6 | once | TRBD2 | 14 | CASSWTSGGYEQYF | TGTGCCAGCAGCTGGACTAGCGGGGGCTACGAGCAGTACTTC